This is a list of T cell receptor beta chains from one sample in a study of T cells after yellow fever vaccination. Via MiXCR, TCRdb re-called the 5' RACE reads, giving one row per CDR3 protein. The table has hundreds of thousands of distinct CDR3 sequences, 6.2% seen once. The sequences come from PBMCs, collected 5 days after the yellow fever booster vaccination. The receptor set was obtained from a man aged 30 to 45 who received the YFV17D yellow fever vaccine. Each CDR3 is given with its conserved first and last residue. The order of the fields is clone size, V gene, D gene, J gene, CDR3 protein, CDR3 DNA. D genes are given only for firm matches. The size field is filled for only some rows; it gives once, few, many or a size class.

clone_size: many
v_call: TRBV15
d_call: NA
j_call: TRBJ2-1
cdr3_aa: CATSRAGYNEQFF
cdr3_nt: TGTGCCACCAGCAGAGCGGGGTACAATGAGCAGTTCTTC

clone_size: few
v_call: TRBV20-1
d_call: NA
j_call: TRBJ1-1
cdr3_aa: CSARVGGGGTEAFF
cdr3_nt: TGCAGTGCTAGAGTGGGAGGGGGAGGCACTGAAGCTTTCTTT

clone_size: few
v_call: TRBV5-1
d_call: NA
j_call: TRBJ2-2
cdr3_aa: CASRFLANTGELFF
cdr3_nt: TGCGCCAGCAGGTTTCTAGCGAACACCGGGGAGCTGTTTTTT

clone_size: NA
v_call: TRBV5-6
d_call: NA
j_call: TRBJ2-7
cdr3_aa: CASSSPGPPYEQYF
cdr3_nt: TGTGCCAGCAGTTCCCCAGGGCCCCCCTACGAGCAGTACTTC

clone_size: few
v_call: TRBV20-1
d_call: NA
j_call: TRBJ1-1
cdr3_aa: CSARDLKRHEAFF
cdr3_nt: TGCAGTGCTAGAGATCTTAAGAGGCATGAAGCTTTCTTT

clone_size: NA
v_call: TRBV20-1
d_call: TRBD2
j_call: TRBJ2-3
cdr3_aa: CCASPPTSGSTDTQYF
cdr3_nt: TGCTGTGCTAGTCCCCCCACTAGCGGGAGCACAGATACGCAGTATTTT

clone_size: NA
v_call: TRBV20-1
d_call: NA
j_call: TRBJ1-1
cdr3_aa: CSARDPGSVTEAFF
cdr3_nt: TGCAGTGCTAGAGATCCCGGGTCGGTCACTGAAGCTTTCTTT

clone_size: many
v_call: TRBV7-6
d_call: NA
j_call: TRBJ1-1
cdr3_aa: CASSLLPQNTEAFF
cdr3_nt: TGTGCCAGCAGCTTATTGCCGCAGAACACTGAAGCTTTCTTT

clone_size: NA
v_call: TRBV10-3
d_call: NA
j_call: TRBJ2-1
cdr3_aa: CAISPGPGKNEQFF
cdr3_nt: TGTGCCATCAGCCCTGGGCCCGGAAAGAATGAGCAGTTCTTC

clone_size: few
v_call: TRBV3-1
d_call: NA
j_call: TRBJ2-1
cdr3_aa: CASSHWGAGNNEQFF
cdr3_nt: TGTGCCAGCAGCCATTGGGGGGCAGGGAACAATGAGCAGTTCTTC

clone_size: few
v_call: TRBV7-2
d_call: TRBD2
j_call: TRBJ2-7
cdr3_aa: CASSFPSGGKRSEQYF
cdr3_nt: TGTGCCAGCAGCTTCCCTAGCGGGGGCAAACGAAGCGAGCAGTACTTC

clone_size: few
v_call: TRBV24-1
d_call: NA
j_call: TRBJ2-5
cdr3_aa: CATSDYDWNQYF
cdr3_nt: TGTGCCACCAGTGATTACGACTGGAACCAGTACTTC

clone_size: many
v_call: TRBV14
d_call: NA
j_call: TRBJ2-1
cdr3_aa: CASSQDPGSYNEQFF
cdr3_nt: TGTGCCAGCAGCCAAGATCCCGGGTCCTACAATGAGCAGTTCTTC

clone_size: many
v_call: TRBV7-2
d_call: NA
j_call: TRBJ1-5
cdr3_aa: CASSLVGGSTQPQHF
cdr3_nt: TGTGCCAGCAGCTTAGTGGGGGGAAGTACTCAGCCCCAGCATTTT

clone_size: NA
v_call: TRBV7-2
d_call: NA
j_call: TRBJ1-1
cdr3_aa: CASSYTRAGDTEAFF
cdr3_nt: TGTGCCAGCAGCTACACACGGGCCGGCGACACTGAAGCTTTCTTT

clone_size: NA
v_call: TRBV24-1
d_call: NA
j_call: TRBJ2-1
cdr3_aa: CATSDSNTGEQFF
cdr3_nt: TGTGCCACCAGTGATTCCAATACCGGTGAGCAGTTCTTC

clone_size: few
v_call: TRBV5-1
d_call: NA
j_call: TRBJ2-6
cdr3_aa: CASSTGGAWANVLTF
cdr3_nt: TGCGCCAGCAGCACTGGCGGGGCTTGGGCCAACGTCCTGACTTTC

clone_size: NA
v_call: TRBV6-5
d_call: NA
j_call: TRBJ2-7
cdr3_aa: CASSYRYSESSYEQYF
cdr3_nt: TGTGCCAGCAGTTACCGGTACAGCGAAAGCTCCTACGAGCAGTACTTC

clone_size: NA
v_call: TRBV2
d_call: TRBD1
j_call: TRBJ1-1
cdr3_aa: CASSGDRGRGTEAFF
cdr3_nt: TGTGCCAGCAGTGGGGACAGGGGGCGCGGCACTGAAGCTTTCTTT

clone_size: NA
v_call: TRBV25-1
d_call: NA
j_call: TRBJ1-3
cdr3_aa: CASSRQTLSGNTIYF
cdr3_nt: TGTGCCAGCAGCCGACAGACTCTCTCTGGAAACACCATATATTTT

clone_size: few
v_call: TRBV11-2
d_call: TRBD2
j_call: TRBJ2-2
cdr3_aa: CASSATPGTSGVTGELFF
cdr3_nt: TGTGCCAGCAGCGCCACCCCAGGGACTAGCGGGGTCACCGGGGAGCTGTTTTTT

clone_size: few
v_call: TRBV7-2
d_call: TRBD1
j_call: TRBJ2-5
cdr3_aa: CASSIGTGGLIQETQYF
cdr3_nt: TGTGCCAGCAGCATTGGGACAGGGGGCCTGATCCAAGAGACCCAGTACTTC

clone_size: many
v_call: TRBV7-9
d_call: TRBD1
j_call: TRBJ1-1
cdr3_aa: CASSPSKGQVLNTEAFF
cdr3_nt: TGTGCCAGCAGCCCTTCGAAGGGACAGGTTTTGAACACTGAAGCTTTCTTT

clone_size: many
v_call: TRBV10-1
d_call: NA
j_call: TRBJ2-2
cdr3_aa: CASSSQGFGELFF
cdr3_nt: TGCGCCAGCAGCTCCCAGGGCTTCGGGGAGCTGTTTTTT

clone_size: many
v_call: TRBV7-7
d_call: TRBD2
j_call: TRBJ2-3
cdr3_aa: CASSLRYGQAFSGRSGADTQYF
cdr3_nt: TGTGCCAGCAGCTTACGTTATGGACAGGCCTTTAGCGGGAGGAGTGGAGCAGATACGCAGTATTTT

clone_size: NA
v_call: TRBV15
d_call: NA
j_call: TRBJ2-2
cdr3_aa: CATSRVYTGELFF
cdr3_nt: TGTGCCACCAGCAGAGTGTACACCGGGGAGCTGTTTTTT

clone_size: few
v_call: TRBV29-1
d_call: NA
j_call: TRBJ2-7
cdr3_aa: CSVEMSPYEQYF
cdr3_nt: TGCAGCGTTGAGATGAGCCCCTACGAGCAGTACTTC

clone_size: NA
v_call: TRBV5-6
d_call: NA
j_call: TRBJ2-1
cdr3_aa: CASSSWGSSYNEQFF
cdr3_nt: TGTGCCAGCAGCTCCTGGGGGAGCTCCTACAATGAGCAGTTCTTC

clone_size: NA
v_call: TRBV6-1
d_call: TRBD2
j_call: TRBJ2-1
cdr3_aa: CASSPGAGVGNEQFF
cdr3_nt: TGTGCCAGCTCGCCCGGTGCGGGAGTTGGAAATGAGCAGTTCTTC

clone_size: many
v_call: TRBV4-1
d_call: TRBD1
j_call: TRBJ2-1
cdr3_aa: CASSLGQGGEQFF
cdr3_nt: TGCGCCAGCAGCCTGGGACAGGGGGGTGAGCAGTTCTTC

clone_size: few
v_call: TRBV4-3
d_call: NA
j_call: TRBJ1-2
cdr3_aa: CASSPGEGYGYTF
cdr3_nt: TGCGCCAGCAGTCCAGGGGAAGGCTATGGCTACACCTTC

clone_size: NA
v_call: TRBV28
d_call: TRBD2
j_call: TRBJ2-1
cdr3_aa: CASSPGLGEFNEQFF
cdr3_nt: TGTGCCAGCAGTCCGGGACTAGGTGAATTCAATGAGCAGTTCTTC

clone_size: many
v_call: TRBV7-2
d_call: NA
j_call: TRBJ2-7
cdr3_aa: CASSLAGFSLYF
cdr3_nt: TGTGCCAGCAGCTTAGCGGGATTCTCACTGTACTTC

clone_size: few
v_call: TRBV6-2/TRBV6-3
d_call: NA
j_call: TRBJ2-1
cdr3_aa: CASSGDWDYNEQFF
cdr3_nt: TGTGCCAGCAGTGGCGACTGGGACTACAATGAGCAGTTCTTC

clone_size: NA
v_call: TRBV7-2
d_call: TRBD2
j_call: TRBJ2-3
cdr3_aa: CASSFVSSGLAEPDF
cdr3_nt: TGTGCCAGCAGCTTCGTTTCGAGTGGTCTAGCGGAGCCAGATTTT

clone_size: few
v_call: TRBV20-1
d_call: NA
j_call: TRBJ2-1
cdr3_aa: CSAPTSGNEQFF
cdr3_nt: TGCAGTGCTCCCACCAGCGGAAATGAGCAGTTCTTC

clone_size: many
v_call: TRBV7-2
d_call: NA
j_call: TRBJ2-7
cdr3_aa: CASSLGGGGAYEQYF
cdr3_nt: TGTGCCAGCAGCTTAGGAGGTGGGGGCGCATACGAGCAGTACTTC

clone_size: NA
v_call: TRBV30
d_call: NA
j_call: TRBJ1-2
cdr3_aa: CAWIWSYGYTF
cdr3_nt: TGTGCCTGGATATGGTCCTATGGCTACACCTTC

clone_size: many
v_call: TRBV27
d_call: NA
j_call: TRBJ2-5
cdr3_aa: CASSLGWNQETQYF
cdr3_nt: TGTGCCAGCAGTTTGGGGTGGAATCAAGAGACCCAGTACTTC

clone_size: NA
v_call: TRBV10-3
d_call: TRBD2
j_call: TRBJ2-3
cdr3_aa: CATGLAGGDTQYF
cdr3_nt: TGTGCCACAGGACTAGCGGGAGGAGATACGCAGTATTTT

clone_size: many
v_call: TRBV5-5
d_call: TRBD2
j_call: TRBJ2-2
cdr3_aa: CASSLAGGAQSGELFF
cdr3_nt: TGTGCCAGCAGCTTGGCGGGGGGGGCGCAGTCGGGGGAGCTGTTTTTT

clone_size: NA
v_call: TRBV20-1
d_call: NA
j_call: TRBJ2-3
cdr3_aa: CSARARISTDTQYF
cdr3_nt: TGCAGTGCTAGAGCAAGGATTTCCACAGATACGCAGTATTTT

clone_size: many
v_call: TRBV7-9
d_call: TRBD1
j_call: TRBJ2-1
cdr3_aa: CASSLVRGWNNEQFF
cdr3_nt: TGTGCCAGCAGCTTAGTCAGGGGGTGGAACAATGAGCAGTTCTTC

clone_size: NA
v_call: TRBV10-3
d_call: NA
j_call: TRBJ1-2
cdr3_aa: CAISGLPTANYGYTF
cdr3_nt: TGTGCCATCAGTGGTCTACCAACCGCTAACTATGGCTACACCTTC

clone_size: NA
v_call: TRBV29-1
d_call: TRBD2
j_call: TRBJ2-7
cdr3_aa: CSVGSGGRTLGQYF
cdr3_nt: TGCAGCGTTGGGTCCGGCGGGAGGACGTTAGGGCAGTACTTC

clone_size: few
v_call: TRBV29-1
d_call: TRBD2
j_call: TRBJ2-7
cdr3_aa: CSVSGLGGYEQYF
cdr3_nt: TGCAGCGTTTCCGGACTAGGCGGCTACGAGCAGTACTTC

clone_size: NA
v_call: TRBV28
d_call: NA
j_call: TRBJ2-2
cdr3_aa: CAGRDGNTGELFF
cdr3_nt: TGTGCCGGACGGGACGGAAACACCGGGGAGCTGTTTTTT

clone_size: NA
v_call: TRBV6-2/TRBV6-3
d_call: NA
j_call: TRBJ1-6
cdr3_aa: CASSLGLENSPLHF
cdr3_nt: TGTGCCAGCAGCCTAGGACTGGAGAATTCACCCCTCCACTTT

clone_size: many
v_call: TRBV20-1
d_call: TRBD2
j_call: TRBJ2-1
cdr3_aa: CSARDWGLADSYNEQFF
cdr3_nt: TGCAGTGCTAGAGATTGGGGACTAGCGGATTCCTACAATGAGCAGTTCTTC

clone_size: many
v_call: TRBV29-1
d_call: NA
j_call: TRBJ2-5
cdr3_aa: CSVVGFQETQYF
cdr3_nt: TGCAGCGTTGTAGGGTTCCAAGAGACCCAGTACTTC